The present entry profiles one T cell receptor beta chain with its context. The CDR3 has 14 residues. V lost 0 bases, J lost 4 bases, and 9 bases lay in between. Germline loops: CDR1 SGHRS, CDR2 YFSETQ. Here immunoSEQ multiplex PCR was the method, and the copy in TCRdb shows in-frame clones only, minus some. The table shows around 60,000 clones, with 80% occurring only once. These data originate in a study of T cells in tumors after PD-1 blockade. Background on the study: Either cemiplimab 350 mg every 2 weeks or pembrolizumab 200 mg every 3 weeks was given. A subset received ongoing vismodegib 150 mg daily alongside anti-PD-1 therapy.

Tumor or blood genomic DNA was sequenced, with inputs of about 550 ng to 6,004 ng. The TCR comes from a human donor with basal cell carcinoma. Sequencing was performed on PBMCs, taken before anti-PD-1 treatment. V is TRBV5-1 and J is TRBJ2-3, with D possibly called TRBD1 or TRBD2 (6 bases each). The DNA for the CDR3 is TGCGCCAGCAGCTTGGGGGGGGCCTCAGATACGCAGTATTTT. Translation: CASSLGGASDTQYF.